Given below is one T cell receptor (beta chain) in context. The antigen remains unidentified. The record originates from a study of vaccination effects on CD4 cells after COVID-19. The overall study: Following the second dose by a median of 72 days, the post-vaccine samples were obtained.

Ahead of sequencing, the ViraFEST assay grew antigen-specific CD4+ T cells using viral peptide pools. Cultured cells yielded isolated CD4+ T cells after 10 to 11 days. The cohort was immunized with two doses of either the BNT162b2 or mRNA-1273 vaccine. PBMC were cultured at about 1.9 million per well with roughly 9.7 IU/ml IL-2 and around 10 ug/ml peptides. The CDR3 runs 17 residues. The germline V gene encodes CDR1 SGHAT and CDR2 FQNNGV. V shed 6 bases and J 10 bases; nucleotides not matched to a gene: 13. TCRdb's copy holds only in-frame clones and misses some; the assay was immunoSEQ multiplex PCR. The sample shows approximately 74,000 clones, 77% of them seen only once. Study-wide results and limits: Marked clonal contraction was seen late after vaccination (in both infection- and vaccine-induced clones).

The chain is built from TRBV11-2 and TRBJ1-6; TRBD1 agrees at 12 bases. The TCR comes from a human donor who received a COVID-19 vaccine. The sample in question was CD4+ T cells from PBMCs cultured with HCoV-OC43 spike peptides, obtained after COVID-19 vaccination. Noted subset: HCoV-OC43 spike overlapping peptide pool stimulation. The CDR3 DNA reads as TGTGCCAGCAGTAAGAGTGGGACAGGGGGCACTGGATCACCCCTCCACTTT. Translating gives CASSKSGTGGTGSPLHF.